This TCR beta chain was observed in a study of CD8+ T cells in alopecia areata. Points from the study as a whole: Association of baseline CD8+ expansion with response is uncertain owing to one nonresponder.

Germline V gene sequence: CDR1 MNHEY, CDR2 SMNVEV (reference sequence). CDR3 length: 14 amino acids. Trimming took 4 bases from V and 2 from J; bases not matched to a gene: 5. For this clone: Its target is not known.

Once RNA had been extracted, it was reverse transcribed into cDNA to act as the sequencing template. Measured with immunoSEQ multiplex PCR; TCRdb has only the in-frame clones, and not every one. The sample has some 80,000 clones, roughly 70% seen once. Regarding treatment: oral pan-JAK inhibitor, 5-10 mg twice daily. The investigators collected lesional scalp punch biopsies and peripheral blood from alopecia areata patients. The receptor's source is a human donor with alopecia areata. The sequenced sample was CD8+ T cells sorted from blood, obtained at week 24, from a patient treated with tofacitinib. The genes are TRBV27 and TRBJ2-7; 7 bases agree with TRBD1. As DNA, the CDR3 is TGTGCCAGCAGTTGGGGACAGAGGGCCTACGAGCAGTACTTC. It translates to CASSWGQRAYEQYF.